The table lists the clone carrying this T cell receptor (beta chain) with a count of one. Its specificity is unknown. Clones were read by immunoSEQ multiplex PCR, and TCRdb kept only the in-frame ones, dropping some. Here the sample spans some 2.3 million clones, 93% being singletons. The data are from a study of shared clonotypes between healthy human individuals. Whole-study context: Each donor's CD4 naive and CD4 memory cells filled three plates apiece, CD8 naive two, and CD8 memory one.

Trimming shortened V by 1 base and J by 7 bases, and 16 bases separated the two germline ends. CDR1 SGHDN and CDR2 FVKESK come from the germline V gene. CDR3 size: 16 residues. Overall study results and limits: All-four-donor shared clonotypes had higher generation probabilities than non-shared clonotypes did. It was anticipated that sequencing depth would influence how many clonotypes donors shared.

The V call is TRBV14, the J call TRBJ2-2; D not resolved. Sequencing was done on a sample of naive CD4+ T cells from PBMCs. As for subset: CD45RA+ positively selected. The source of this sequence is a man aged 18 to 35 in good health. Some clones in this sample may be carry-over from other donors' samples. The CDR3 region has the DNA TGTGCCAGCAGCCAAGTTCGCCCAAAGGCCTACGGGGAGCTGTTTTTT. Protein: CASSQVRPKAYGELFF.